Below, 2 T cell receptor beta chains from the same sample are listed, as sequenced in a study of T cell changes during pregnancy in multiple sclerosis. Only in-frame clones appear in the TCRdb table, and some are missing; sequencing was by immunoSEQ multiplex PCR. The sample holds fewer than 35,000 clones, around 91% seen once. The sample here was CD4+ T cells from peripheral blood mononuclear cells, taken in the third trimester of pregnancy. These receptors originate from a female donor in good health, enrolled as a control in a pregnancy study.

V usage is TRBV19 and J usage is TRBJ1-2; 8 bases fit TRBD1. V lost 4 bases to trimming and J lost 6 bases; unmatched junction nucleotides: 4. This CDR3 region has 13 residues. The germline V gene encodes CDR1 LNHDA and CDR2 SQIVND (reference sequence). CDR3 amino acids: CASSTQGAHGYTF. The CDR3, as DNA: TGTGCCAGTAGTACCCAGGGGGCACATGGCTACACCTTC.

The chain recombines TRBV5-4 with TRBJ1-1; no reliable D call. V lost 0 bases, J lost 4 bases, and 10 bases lay in between. Germline V gene sequence: CDR1 SGHNT, CDR2 YYREEE (reference sequence). The CDR3 extends over 14 amino acids. In nucleotides, the CDR3 is TGTGCCAGCAGCTTGGAACAGATTTCCACTGAAGCTTTCTTT. Its translation is CASSLEQISTEAFF.